This entry is about one TCR beta chain. This sample was included in a study of blood T cell repertoires in COVID-19. With 1 base clipped from V and 2 bases from J, the junction kept 8 bases outside the gene matches. The CDR3 spans 17 residues. Germline CDR1 SGHTA, CDR2 FQGTGA. Original methodology: The authors estimated nucleated cell counts from reference gene primer amplification. Clones were sequenced by immunoSEQ multiplex PCR, and TCRdb holds only the in-frame ones, with some missing. The V and J calls and clone size come from that table; D and trimming were worked out from the DNA. This table holds some 140,000 clones, around 80% found once.

The chain recombines TRBV7-3 with TRBJ2-7; the match to TRBD2 covers 10 bases. The TCR sequence derives from a man aged 60 to 69 with acute or convalescent COVID-19. What was sequenced was peripheral blood. In DNA form, the CDR3 reads TGTGCCAGCAGCTTAATAGGACTAGCGGAAATTCCCTACGAGCAGTACTTC. It is translated as CASSLIGLAEIPYEQYF.